Here is one TCR beta chain with its context. What it binds is not known. The data were taken from a study of shared clonotypes between healthy human individuals. Findings and caveats of the study: Estimated richness was generally greater in naive than memory subsets. Only blood was sampled, and tissue TCR repertoires likely differ from blood ones.

The data were produced by immunoSEQ multiplex PCR, yet TCRdb's version contains in-frame clones alone and is incomplete. The table includes about 1 million clones, about 74% detected once. Only Caucasian adults living in Nashville, Tennessee served as donors. The clonotype originates from a man aged 18 to 29 in good health. Sequenced sample: memory CD4+ T cells sorted from blood. As to subset: CD45RA-negative fraction.

The DNA for the CDR3 is TGTGCCAGCAGCCAAAAGGACGGACCCCCCTATAATTCACCCCTCCACTTT. Encoded protein: CASSQKDGPPYNSPLHF. The chain uses TRBV5-4 and TRBJ1-6; D uncertain. This CDR3 contains 17 residues. CDR1 and CDR2 from the germline V gene are SGHNT and YYREEE (reference sequence). Trimming removed 4 bases at V and 2 bases at J, with 16 bases between.